This TCR beta chain was identified in a study of blood T cell repertoires in COVID-19. The overall study: There were acute and convalescent COVID-19 samples, and they came from the United States, Italy and Spain. T cells, B-cell-depleted T cells, or PBMCs provided the cDNA or gDNA that served as material.

CDR3 length: 12 amino acids. Between the trimmed V and J ends, which lost 4 bases and 4 bases, there was a span of 7 bases. CDR1 is SGHTA, CDR2 FQGNSA, per germline. Using immunoSEQ multiplex PCR, the repertoire was profiled, and TCRdb retains in-frame clones only, with some absent. Here the sample spans a few hundred thousand clones, around four fifths being singletons. This TCR derives from a woman aged 50 to 60 with acute or convalescent COVID-19. V is TRBV7-2 and J is TRBJ1-2; D gene ambiguous. The material sequenced was peripheral blood. Here the CDR3 reads CASSSVLYGYTF. DNA of the CDR3: TGTGCCAGCAGCTCGGTCCTCTATGGCTACACCTTC.